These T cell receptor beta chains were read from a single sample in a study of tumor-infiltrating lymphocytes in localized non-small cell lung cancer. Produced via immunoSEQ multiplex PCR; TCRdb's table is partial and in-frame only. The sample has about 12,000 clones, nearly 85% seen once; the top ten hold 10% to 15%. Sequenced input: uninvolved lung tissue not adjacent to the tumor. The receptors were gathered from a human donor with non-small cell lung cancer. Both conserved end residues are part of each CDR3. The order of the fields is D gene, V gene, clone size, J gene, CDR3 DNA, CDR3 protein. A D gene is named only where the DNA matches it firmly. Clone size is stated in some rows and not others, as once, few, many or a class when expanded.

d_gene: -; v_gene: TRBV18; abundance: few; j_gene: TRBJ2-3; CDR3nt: TGTGCCAGCTCACTGATAGCCACAGATACGCAGTATTTT; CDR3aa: CASSLIATDTQYF
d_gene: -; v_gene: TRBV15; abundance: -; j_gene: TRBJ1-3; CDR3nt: TGTGCCACCAGCAGTCGACAGATTTCCTTCTTCTCTGGAAACACCATATATTTT; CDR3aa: CATSSRQISFFSGNTIYF
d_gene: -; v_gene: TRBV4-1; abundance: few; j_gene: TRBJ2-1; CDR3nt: TGCGCCAGCAGCCCAGAGCAGGGGCCCTTTTACAATGAGCAGTTCTTC; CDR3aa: CASSPEQGPFYNEQFF
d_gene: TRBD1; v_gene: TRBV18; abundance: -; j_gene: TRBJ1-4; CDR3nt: TGTGCCAGCTCTCTTGGACAGGGAAGAGGTGAAAAACTGTTTTTT; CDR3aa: CASSLGQGRGEKLFF
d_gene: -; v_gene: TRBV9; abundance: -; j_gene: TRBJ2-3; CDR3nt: TGTGCCAGCAGCGTGAGTGAGGGCAGAGGGGGATTGAGCACAGATACGCAGTATTTT; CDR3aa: CASSVSEGRGGLSTDTQYF
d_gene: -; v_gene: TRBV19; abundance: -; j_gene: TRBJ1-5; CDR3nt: TGTGCCAGTCATACGGACGGAAGAATGTATAGCAATCAGCCCCAGCATTTT; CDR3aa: CASHTDGRMYSNQPQHF
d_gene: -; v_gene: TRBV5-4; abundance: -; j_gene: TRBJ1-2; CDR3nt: TGTGCCAGCAGCTTGGCTGAGGAGCCTAACTATGGCTACACCTTC; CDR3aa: CASSLAEEPNYGYTF
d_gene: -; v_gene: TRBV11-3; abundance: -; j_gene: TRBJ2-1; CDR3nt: TGTGCCAGCAGCTTAGCCGCAGATGAGCAGTTCTTC; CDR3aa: CASSLAADEQFF
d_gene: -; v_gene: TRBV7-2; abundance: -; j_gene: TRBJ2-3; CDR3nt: TGTGCCAGCAGCTTGGGCGTGGGGAATCGTGCAGATACGCAGTATTTT; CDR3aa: CASSLGVGNRADTQYF
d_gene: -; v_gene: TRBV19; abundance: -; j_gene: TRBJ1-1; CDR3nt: TGTGCCAGTAGACCCTTTACAGAGAACACTGAAGCTTTCTTT; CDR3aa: CASRPFTENTEAFF
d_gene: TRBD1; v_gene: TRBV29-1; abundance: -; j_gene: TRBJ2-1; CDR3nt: TGCAGCGTATCCTTGAGGGGACAGGGTCCTTCGGAGCAGTTCTTC; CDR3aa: CSVSLRGQGPSEQFF
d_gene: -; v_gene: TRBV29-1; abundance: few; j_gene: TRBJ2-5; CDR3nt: TGCAGCGTTGATTTTTCGTTTTTGGATACGGGGGAGACCCAGTACTTC; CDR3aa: CSVDFSFLDTGETQYF
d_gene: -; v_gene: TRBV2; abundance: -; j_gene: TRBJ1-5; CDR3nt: TGTGCCAGCAGTGGGGCGACGGGCCACAATCAGCCCCAGCATTTT; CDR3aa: CASSGATGHNQPQHF
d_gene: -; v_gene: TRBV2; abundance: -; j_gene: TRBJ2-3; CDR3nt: TGTGCCAGTTTGGGGGGCCGCACAGATACGCAGTATTTT; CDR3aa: CASLGGRTDTQYF
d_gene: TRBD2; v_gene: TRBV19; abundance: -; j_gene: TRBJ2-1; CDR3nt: TGTGCCAGTAGTATGGTTGCGGGGGGCCTCAATGAGCAGTTCTTC; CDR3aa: CASSMVAGGLNEQFF
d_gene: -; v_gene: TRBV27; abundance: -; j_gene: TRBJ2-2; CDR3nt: TGTGCCACCGCCTGGGAACCAACCGGGGAGCTGTTTTTT; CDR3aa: CATAWEPTGELFF
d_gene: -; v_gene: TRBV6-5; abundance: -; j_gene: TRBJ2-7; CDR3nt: TGTGCCAGCAGCGCGGACAGAAGCTCCTACGAGCAGTACTTC; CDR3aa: CASSADRSSYEQYF
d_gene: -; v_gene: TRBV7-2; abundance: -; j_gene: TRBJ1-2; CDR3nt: TGTGCCAGCAGCTTAGATCACAGGATCAACGGCTACACCTTC; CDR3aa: CASSLDHRINGYTF
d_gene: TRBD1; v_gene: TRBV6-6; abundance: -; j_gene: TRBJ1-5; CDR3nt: TGTGCCAGCAGGATACAGGGGAATCAGCCCCAGCATTTT; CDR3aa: CASRIQGNQPQHF
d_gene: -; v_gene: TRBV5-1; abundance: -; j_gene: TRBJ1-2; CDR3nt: TGCGCCAGCAGCACGAGGGGTTCTGGGGGCGATGGCTACACCTTC; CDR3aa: CASSTRGSGGDGYTF
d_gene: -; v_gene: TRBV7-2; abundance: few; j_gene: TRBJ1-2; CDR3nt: TGTGCCAGCAGCCTCGACAGTATATATGGCTACACCTTC; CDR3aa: CASSLDSIYGYTF
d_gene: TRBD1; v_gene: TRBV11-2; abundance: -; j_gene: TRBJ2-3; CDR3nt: TGTGCCAGCAGCTTAGGACAGGGGGCAACAGATACGCAGTATTTT; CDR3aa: CASSLGQGATDTQYF
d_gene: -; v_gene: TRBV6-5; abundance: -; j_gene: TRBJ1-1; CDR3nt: TGTGCCAGCAGTTACTCTCGACAGTACACTGAAGCTTTCTTT; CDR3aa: CASSYSRQYTEAFF
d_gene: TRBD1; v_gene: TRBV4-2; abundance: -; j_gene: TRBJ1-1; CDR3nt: TGTGCCAGCAGCCGGCGGTACTACGGGACAGAACTCAACACAAAGAACACTGAAGCTTTCTTT; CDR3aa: CASSRRYYGTELNTKNTEAFF
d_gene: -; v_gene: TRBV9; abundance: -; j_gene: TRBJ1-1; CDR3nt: TGTGCCAGCAGCGTACAGGGCGCGCCGAACACTGAAGCTTTCTTT; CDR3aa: CASSVQGAPNTEAFF
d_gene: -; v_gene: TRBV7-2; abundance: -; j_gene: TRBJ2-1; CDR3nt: TGTGCCAGCAGCGCCTCGGACAGGGAGGGGTTCTTC; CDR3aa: CASSASDREGFF
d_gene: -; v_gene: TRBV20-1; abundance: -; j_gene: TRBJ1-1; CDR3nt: TGCAGTGCCGGGAGGGTCACTGAAGCTTTCTTT; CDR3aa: CSAGRVTEAFF
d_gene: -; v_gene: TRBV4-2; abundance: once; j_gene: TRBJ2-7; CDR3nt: TGTGCCAGCAGCCAAGGACAGAACGAGCAGTACTTC; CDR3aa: CASSQGQNEQYF
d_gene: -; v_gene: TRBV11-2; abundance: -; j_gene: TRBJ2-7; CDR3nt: TGTGCCAGCAGCTTCCCTTCGGGGCGATCCACCCTCTACGAGCAGTACTTC; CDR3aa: CASSFPSGRSTLYEQYF
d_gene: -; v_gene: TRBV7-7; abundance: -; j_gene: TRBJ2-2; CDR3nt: TGTGCCAGCAGCCCCAGCGGCACCGGGGAGCTGTTTTTT; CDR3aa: CASSPSGTGELFF
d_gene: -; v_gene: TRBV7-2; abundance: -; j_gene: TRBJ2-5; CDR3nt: TGTGCCAGCAGCTTAGGGCGGGGCGGGGAGACCCAGTACTTC; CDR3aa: CASSLGRGGETQYF
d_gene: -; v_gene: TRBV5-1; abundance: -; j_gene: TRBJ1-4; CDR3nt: TGCGCCAGCAGCATAGCAGGAGAGGAAAAACTGTTTTTT; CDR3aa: CASSIAGEEKLFF
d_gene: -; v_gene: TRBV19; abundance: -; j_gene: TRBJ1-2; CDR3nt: TGTGCCAGTAGTCGCACAGGGAACTATGGCTACACCTTC; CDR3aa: CASSRTGNYGYTF
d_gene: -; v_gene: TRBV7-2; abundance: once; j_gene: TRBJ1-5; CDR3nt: TGTGCCAGCAGCTTAGGAAGGTATAGCAATCAGCCCCAGCATTTT; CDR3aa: CASSLGRYSNQPQHF
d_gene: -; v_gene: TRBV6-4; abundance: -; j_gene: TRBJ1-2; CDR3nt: TGTGCCAGCAGTGACTCAACAAAAACTGGCTACACCTTC; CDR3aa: CASSDSTKTGYTF
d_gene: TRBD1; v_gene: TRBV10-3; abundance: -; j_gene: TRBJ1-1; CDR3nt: TGTGCCATCAGCAACCAGGGGGCACAAGGCACTGAAGCTTTCTTT; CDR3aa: CAISNQGAQGTEAFF
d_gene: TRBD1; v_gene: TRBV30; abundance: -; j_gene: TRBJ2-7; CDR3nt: TGTGCCTGGACGGGACAGGGGGCCTCCTACGAGCAGTACTTC; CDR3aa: CAWTGQGASYEQYF
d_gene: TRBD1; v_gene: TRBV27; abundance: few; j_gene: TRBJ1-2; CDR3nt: TGTGCCAGCAGTTTTTCGGACAGGGTATATGGCTACACCTTC; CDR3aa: CASSFSDRVYGYTF
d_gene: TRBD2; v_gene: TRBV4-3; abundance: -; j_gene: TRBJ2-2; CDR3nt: TGCGCCAGCAGCCAAGACCCGTTCGCGGGGGGGGACACCGGGGAGCTGTTTTTT; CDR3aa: CASSQDPFAGGDTGELFF
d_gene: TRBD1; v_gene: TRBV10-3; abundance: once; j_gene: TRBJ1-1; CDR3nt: TGTGCCAACGGATTTGACAGGGTGAACACTGAAGCTTTCTTT; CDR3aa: CANGFDRVNTEAFF
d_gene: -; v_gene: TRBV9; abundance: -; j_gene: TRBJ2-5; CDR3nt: TGTGCCAGCAGCCGACCAGAAGGGACGGATCAAGAGACCCAGTACTTC; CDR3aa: CASSRPEGTDQETQYF
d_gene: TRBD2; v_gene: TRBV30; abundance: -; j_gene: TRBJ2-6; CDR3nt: TGTGCCTCTGGGGAGCGGGGGGCCGAGAGCTCTGGGGCCAACGTCCTGACTTTC; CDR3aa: CASGERGAESSGANVLTF